This T cell receptor (beta chain) was retrieved from a study of molecular identifiers for immune sequencing clone quantification. As for the study in general: Across replicate runs, RNA obtained from about 20,000 or 100,000 naive CD8 cells was divided into five, with four undergoing sequencing.

Construction of naive CD8 libraries employed about 17,000 to 1,100,000 sorted cells together with 10%, 30% or 50% RNA. This clonotype came up many times. At one of its ends the junction is not consistent with the germline gene, which may arise from a read error. MiXCR was run by TCRdb on the PCR reads, yielding one entry per CDR3 protein. The table lists 460,000 or so distinct CDR3 sequences, about 26% of them singletons. The clonotype originates from a human donor in good health. Some libraries in this study had Jurkat cell RNA spiked in. Material for sequencing was naive CD8+ T cells from blood, with Jurkat cell RNA spiked in. This sample's subset: FACS-sorted CD8+CD4-CCR7+CD45RA+ naive T cells.

CDR3 bases: TGTGCCAGCAGCTTAGTCGGGGGCGCAGATACGCAGTATTTT. As protein: CASSLVGGADTQYF. The chain couples TRBV12-3 or TRBV12-4 to TRBJ2-3; D is tentatively TRBD1 or TRBD2 (6 bases each). The CDR3 is 14 residues long.